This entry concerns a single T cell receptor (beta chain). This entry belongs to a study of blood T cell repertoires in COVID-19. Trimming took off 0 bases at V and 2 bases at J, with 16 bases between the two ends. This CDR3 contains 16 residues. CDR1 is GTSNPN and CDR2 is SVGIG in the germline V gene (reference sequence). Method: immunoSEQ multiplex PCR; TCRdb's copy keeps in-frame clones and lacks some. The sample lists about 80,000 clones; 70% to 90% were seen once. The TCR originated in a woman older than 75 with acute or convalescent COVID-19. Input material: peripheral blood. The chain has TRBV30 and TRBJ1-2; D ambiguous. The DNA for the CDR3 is TGTGCCTGGAGTGTTAGCGGGATTTCTAAAAACTATGGCTACACCTTC. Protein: CAWSVSGISKNYGYTF.